Sequencing of this TCR beta chain was carried out in a study of cytomegalovirus exposure and HLA in healthy donors. Study overall: HLA-typed donors were the source of 83 million or so unique TCRs held in an early data release.

CDR1 MNHNS and CDR2 SASEGT come from the germline V gene. The CDR3 extends over 14 amino acids. V was pared by 6 bases and J by 6 bases, with 6 bases of the junction left unmatched. Notes on this clone: Its specificity is not known.

60 Vbeta and 13 Jbeta primers were used in PCR. Sequencing used immunoSEQ multiplex PCR; TCRdb keeps in-frame clones, though not all of them. Of around 200,000 clones in the sample, roughly four fifths are singletons; the top ten hold 1.6%. Study-level points and caveats: In an earlier analysis, productive rearrangement rates for most beta V segments clustered near 87% or 30%. A later analysis linked a missense variant in DCLRE1C to the trimming of TCR beta V and J genes. Cytomegalovirus association was assigned to about 180 TCR beta chains.

The sample was PBMCs. This clonotype was sampled from a man in his fifties in good health and CMV-seronegative. The chain couples TRBV6-1 to TRBJ1-2, with 11 bases that match TRBD1. The CDR3: CASSGTGGSNGYTF. The CDR3 DNA reads as TGTGCCAGCAGCGGGACAGGGGGTAGTAATGGCTACACCTTC.